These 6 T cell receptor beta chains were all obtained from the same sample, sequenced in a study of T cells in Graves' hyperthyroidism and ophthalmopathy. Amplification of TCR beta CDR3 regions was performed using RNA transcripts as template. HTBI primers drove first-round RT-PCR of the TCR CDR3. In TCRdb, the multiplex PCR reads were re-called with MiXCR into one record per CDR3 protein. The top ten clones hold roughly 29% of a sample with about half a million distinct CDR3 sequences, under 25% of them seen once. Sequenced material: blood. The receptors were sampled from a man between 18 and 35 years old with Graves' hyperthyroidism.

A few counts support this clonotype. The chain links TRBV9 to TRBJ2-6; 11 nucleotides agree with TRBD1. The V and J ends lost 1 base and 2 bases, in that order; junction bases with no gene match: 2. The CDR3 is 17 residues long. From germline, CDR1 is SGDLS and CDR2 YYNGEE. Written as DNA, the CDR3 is TGTGCCAGCAGCGTAAGGACAGGGGGCGCTGGGGCCAACGTCCTGACTTTC. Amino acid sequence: CASSVRTGGAGANVLTF.

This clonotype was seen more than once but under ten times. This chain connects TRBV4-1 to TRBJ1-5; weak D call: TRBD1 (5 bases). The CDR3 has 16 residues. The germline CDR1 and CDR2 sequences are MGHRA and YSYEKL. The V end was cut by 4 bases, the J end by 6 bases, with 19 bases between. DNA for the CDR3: TGCGCCAGCAGCCCATTCGGTTGGGGGTACGGTCAGCCCCAGCATTTT. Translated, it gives CASSPFGWGYGQPQHF.

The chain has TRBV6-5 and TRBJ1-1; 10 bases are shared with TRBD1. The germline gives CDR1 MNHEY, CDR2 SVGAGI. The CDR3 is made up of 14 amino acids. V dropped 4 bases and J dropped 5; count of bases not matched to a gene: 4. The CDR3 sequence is CASSWGQGWTEAFF. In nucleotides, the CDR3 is TGTGCCAGCAGTTGGGGACAGGGGTGGACTGAAGCTTTCTTT.

CDR3 residues: CASSSSGGPGGETQYF. DNA for the CDR3: TGTGCCAGCAGCTCCAGCGGGGGCCCGGGGGGAGAGACCCAGTACTTC. The V call is TRBV5-4, the J call TRBJ2-5, with 8 bases lining up with TRBD2. J lost 4 bases, V lost 3 bases, and 11 bases had no gene match. This CDR3 contains 16 residues. Germline V CDR1 and CDR2: SGHNT, YYREEE (reference sequence). Variable domain in full (rest from reference TRBV5-4 and TRBJ2-5): ETGVTQSPTHLIKTRGQQVTLRCSSQSGHNTVSWYQQALGQGPQFIFQYYREEENGRGNFPPRFSGLQFPNYSSELNVNALELDDSALYLCASSSSGGPGGETQYFGPGTRLLVL.

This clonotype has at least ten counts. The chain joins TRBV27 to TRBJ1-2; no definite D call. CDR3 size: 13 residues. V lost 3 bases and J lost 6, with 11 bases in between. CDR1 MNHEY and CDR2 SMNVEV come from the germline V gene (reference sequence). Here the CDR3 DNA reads TGTGCCAGCAGTTTTACGGTATTAGATGGCTACACCTTC. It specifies CASSFTVLDGYTF.

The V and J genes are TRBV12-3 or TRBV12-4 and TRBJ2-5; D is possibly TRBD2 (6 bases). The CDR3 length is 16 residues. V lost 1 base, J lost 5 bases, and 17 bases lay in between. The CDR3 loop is CASSLGPQAGVETQYF. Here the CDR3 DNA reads TGTGCCAGCAGTTTAGGTCCCCAAGCGGGTGTGGAGACCCAGTACTTC.